This passage covers 31 T cell receptor beta chains from one sample sequenced in a study of identical twins. One entry per CDR3 protein results from TCRdb running MiXCR on the 5' RACE reads. The data hold 650,000 to 750,000 distinct CDR3 sequences, with less than 25% observed a single time. These data also featured in a second study, about T cells expressing NK-cell markers.

The sample taken for sequencing was PBMCs. The origin of the receptors is a woman aged 18-29 years in good health.

This clonotype came up a few times. This rearrangement joins TRBV4-3 to TRBJ1-1; 7 bases agree with TRBD1. V was clipped by 4 bases and J by 1 base; unmatched bases: 3. Germline CDR1 reads LGHNA; CDR2 reads YSLEER. This CDR3 has 14 amino acids. Here the CDR3 reads CASSRDRENTEAFF. The CDR3 bases are TGCGCCAGCAGCCGAGACAGGGAGAACACTGAAGCTTTCTTT.

The gene calls are TRBV6-5 and TRBJ2-3; TRBD2 aligns across 8 bases. Germline assignment: CDR1 MNHEY and CDR2 SVGAGI. V lost 6 bases to trimming and J lost 9 bases; unmatched junction nucleotides: 5. The CDR3 is made up of 12 amino acids. CDR3 bases: TGTGCCAGCAGCGGGGGGGCCAGGACGCAGTATTTT. It translates to CASSGGARTQYF.

This clonotype was recorded a few times. The J gene is TRBJ1-2, the V gene TRBV7-8; D is perhaps TRBD1 (6 bases). The CDR3 has 14 residues. Trimming removed 5 bases from V and 3 bases from J, with 13 bases in between. Germline CDR1 reads SGHVS; CDR2 reads FQNEAQ. This CDR3 is CASSARGSHYGYTF. The CDR3 nucleotides are TGTGCCAGCAGCGCCAGGGGTAGTCACTATGGCTACACCTTC. The whole variable domain, filled in from reference TRBV7-8 and TRBJ1-2, reads GAGVSQSPRYKVAKRGQDVALRCDPISGHVSLFWYQQALGQGPEFLTYFQNEAQLDKSGLPSDRFFAERPEGSVSTLKIQRTQQEDSAVYLCASSARGSHYGYTFGSGTRLTVV.

The J gene is TRBJ2-1, the V gene TRBV10-3; D is ambiguous. This CDR3 region has 15 residues. Germline V lookup: CDR1 ENHRY, CDR2 SYGVKD. V lost 0 bases to trimming and J lost 2 bases, with 8 bases between them. The CDR3 spells CAISESLVAYNEQFF. The CDR3 DNA reads as TGTGCCATCAGTGAGTCGTTGGTCGCCTACAATGAGCAGTTCTTC.

This clonotype appeared many times. This chain uses TRBV20-1 with TRBJ1-1, with D perhaps matching TRBD1 (5 bases). Germline CDR1 DFQATT, CDR2 SNEGSKA (reference sequence). V lost 3 bases and J 6 bases, leaving 17 bases between the germline ends. The CDR3 extends over 14 amino acids. Here the CDR3 reads CSASPGTAKAEAFF. The CDR3 DNA follows: TGCAGTGCTAGCCCCGGGACGGCTAAGGCTGAAGCTTTCTTT.

This clonotype was seen a few times. The genes are TRBV2 and TRBJ2-1; TRBD2 aligns across 11 bases. The length of the CDR3 is 16 residues. Germline CDR1 SNHLY, CDR2 FYNNEI. V lost 6 bases to trimming and J lost 0 bases; unmatched junction nucleotides: 4. The CDR3 DNA sequence: TGTGCCAGCAGGATTACTAGCGGGAGCTCCTACAATGAGCAGTTCTTC. It codes for CASRITSGSSYNEQFF.

This clonotype was seen only a few times. This rearrangement joins TRBV5-1 to TRBJ2-7; no clear D. The V gene's germline CDR1 is SGHRS and CDR2 YFSETQ. Between the trimmed V and J ends, which lost 4 bases and 6 bases, there was a span of 11 bases. This CDR3 contains 12 residues. DNA of the CDR3: TGCGCCAGCAGCGCTGTTTCTCGCGAGCAGTACTTC. It codes for CASSAVSREQYF.

This chain links TRBV18 with TRBJ2-3; 8 nucleotides agree with TRBD2. Trimming removed 2 bases from V and 5 bases from J; junction bases left unmatched: 6. Germline V gene sequence: CDR1 KGHSH, CDR2 LQKENI. This CDR3 is built from 15 residues. The CDR3, as DNA: TGTGCCAGCTCACCAATCAGCGGGGGTGGAGATACGCAGTATTTT. Translating gives CASSPISGGGDTQYF.

Regarding this clonotype: At one of its ends the junction is not consistent with the germline gene, which may arise from a read error. The V call is TRBV6-5, the J call TRBJ2-1; 9 nucleotides align to TRBD1. This CDR3 has 18 residues. Per the germline V gene, CDR1 is MNHEY and CDR2 is SVGAGI. The CDR3 region is CTSSYLTGGLRSYNEQFF. The CDR3 DNA sequence: TGTACCAGCAGTTACTTGACAGGGGGTCTACGCTCCTACAATGAGCAGTTCTTC.

The rearrangement joins TRBV5-4 to TRBJ2-2; 7 nucleotides match TRBD2. V trimming: 2 bases; J trimming: 7 bases; junction bases outside the gene matches: 8. Germline assignment: CDR1 SGHNT and CDR2 YYREEE (reference sequence). The CDR3 totals 15 residues. CDR3 in DNA: TGTGCCAGCAGCTTTAATGGGAGGGCCGTCGGGGAGCTGTTTTTT. It encodes CASSFNGRAVGELFF.

This clonotype was observed a handful of times. The chain combines TRBV20-1 with TRBJ2-1; TRBD2 agrees at 11 bases. The CDR3 sequence is 13 residues long. V shed 3 bases, J shed 10 bases, and the junction held 5 bases outside the gene matches. The germline gives CDR1 DFQATT, CDR2 SNEGSKA (reference sequence). CDR3 in DNA: TGCAGTGCTAGTAGCGGGGGGGCCAGGGAGCAGTTCTTC. Residues: CSASSGGAREQFF.

CDR3 bases: TGTGCCAGCAGCAGTTTGGCTCCGGGACTATTTTATGAGCAGTTCTTC. Protein product: CASSSLAPGLFYEQFF. The rearrangement joins TRBV21-1 to TRBJ2-1; whether TRBD2, the table's D call, matches the DNA was not checked. TRBV21-1 is described as a pseudogene. The length of the CDR3 is 16 residues.

There are a few counts of this clonotype. This chain joins TRBV10-3 and TRBJ1-4; D perhaps matches TRBD1 (5 bases). CDR1 is ENHRY and CDR2 is SYGVKD in the germline V gene. The CDR3 covers 16 residues. V was clipped by 2 bases and J by 4 bases, with 14 bases between them. The chain's CDR3 is CAISEPLGDGNEKLFF. The CDR3 DNA sequence: TGTGCCATCAGTGAGCCGTTGGGGGACGGTAATGAAAAACTGTTTTTT.

This clonotype was recorded at least ten times. V and J are TRBV12-3 or TRBV12-4 and TRBJ2-2; 7 nucleotides agree with TRBD1. There are 16 residues in the CDR3. The V and J ends lost 7 bases and 3 bases, in that order; junction bases with no gene match: 11. In nucleotides, the CDR3 is TGTGCCAGCACTCTAGACAGGACAGGATACACCGGGGAGCTGTTTTTT. Its protein product is CASTLDRTGYTGELFF.

This clonotype was counted ten times or more. This sequence joins TRBV5-6 and TRBJ1-1; D unclear. Trimming cost V 1 base and J 5 bases, with 6 bases left between them. The CDR3 spans 12 residues. The V gene's germline CDR1 is SGHDT and CDR2 YYEEEE. CDR3 sequence reads: CASSLSPTEAFF. The CDR3 coding sequence is TGTGCCAGCAGCTTGTCCCCGACTGAAGCTTTCTTT.

The CDR3 sequence: CASRRGTGSSGANVLTF. The CDR3, as DNA: TGTGCCAGCAGGCGAGGGACAGGCAGCTCTGGGGCCAACGTCCTGACTTTC. This rearrangement joins TRBV12-3 or TRBV12-4 to TRBJ2-6, with 8 nucleotides matching TRBD1. The J segment lost 0 bases and the V segment lost 6 bases, leaving 7 bases of the junction unmatched. The CDR3 loop spans 17 amino acids.

This clonotype occurred many times. The chain couples TRBV7-2 to TRBJ2-6; no clear D gene. The CDR3 contains 14 residues. Germline CDR1 reads SGHTA; CDR2 reads FQGNSA. V lost 3 bases and J 4 bases, leaving 7 bases between the germline ends. In DNA, the CDR3 is TGTGCCAGCAGCTTCAGCTCCGGGGCCAACGTCCTGACTTTC. Amino acid sequence: CASSFSSGANVLTF.

This clonotype was seen at least ten times. V and J are TRBV5-1 and TRBJ1-6; TRBD1 matches at 12 bases. CDR3 length equals 16 residues. Per the germline V gene, CDR1 is SGHRS and CDR2 is YFSETQ. V shed 4 bases and J 10 bases; nucleotides not matched to a gene: 9. The chain's CDR3 is CASSGTGTGGNSPLHF. CDR3 DNA sequence: TGCGCCAGCAGCGGGACCGGGACAGGGGGCAACTCACCCCTCCACTTT. Combining the CDR3 with reference TRBV5-1 and TRBJ1-6 gives the whole variable domain KAGVTQTPRYLIKTRGQQVTLSCSPISGHRSVSWYQQTPGQGLQFLFEYFSETQRNKGNFPGRFSGRQFSNSRSEMNVSTLELGDSALYLCASSGTGTGGNSPLHFGNGTRLTVT.

This chain connects TRBV20-1 to TRBJ2-5; D is perhaps TRBD1 (6 bases). V was pared by 6 bases and J by 7 bases, with 15 bases between. The CDR3 contains 12 residues. The germline CDR1 and CDR2 sequences are DFQATT and SNEGSKA (reference sequence). CDR3 sequence (DNA): TGCAGTGCCTGTGAGGGGGTATGGACCCAGTACTTC. This codes for CSACEGVWTQYF.

This clonotype was counted only a few times. The chain uses TRBV20-1 and TRBJ2-3; D gene unclear. Germline values: CDR1 DFQATT, CDR2 SNEGSKA (reference sequence). The CDR3 contains 12 residues. The V end lost 5 bases, the J end lost 2 bases, and 8 bases lay between the germline ends. CDR3 in amino acids: CSAAPPTDTQYF. Here the CDR3 DNA reads TGCAGTGCTGCCCCCCCCACAGATACGCAGTATTTT.

This clonotype was recorded a few times. The V and J genes are TRBV7-2 and TRBJ2-4; tentatively, D is TRBD1 or TRBD2 (5 bases each). The length of the CDR3 is 15 residues. Trimming removed 0 bases from V and 1 base from J, with 7 bases in between. Per germline, CDR1 SGHTA and CDR2 FQGNSA. CDR3 loop: CASSLAGVAKNIQYF. CDR3 nucleotides: TGTGCCAGCAGCTTAGCGGGGGTGGCCAAAAACATTCAGTACTTC.

This sequence joins TRBV10-3 and TRBJ2-3; 11 positions match TRBD2. The CDR3 length is 15 residues. Losses at the gene ends were 10 bases for V and 0 bases for J; bases not matched to a gene: 6. Per the germline V gene, CDR1 is ENHRY and CDR2 is SYGVKD. The CDR3, as DNA: TGTGCCACCCGACTAGCGGGGCTTAGCACAGATACGCAGTATTTT. This sequence encodes CATRLAGLSTDTQYF.

This clonotype was seen a few times. This sequence joins TRBV19 and TRBJ1-2; 9 nucleotides agree with TRBD1. The CDR3 is 16 residues long. The germline gives CDR1 LNHDA, CDR2 SQIVND (reference sequence). Trimming at V came to 3 bases and at J to 4 bases, leaving 9 bases not matched to a gene. The CDR3 nucleotides read TGTGCCAGTAGTATCGCCGCTGGGACAGGGATCTATGGCTACACCTTC. The encoded protein is CASSIAAGTGIYGYTF.

The table lists this clonotype with a few counts. The chain has TRBV20-1 and TRBJ1-2; 9 nucleotides line up with TRBD1. Germline CDR1 is DFQATT and CDR2 is SNEGSKA (reference sequence). The CDR3 is 14 amino acids. Unmatched junction bases numbered 12, after V lost 6 bases and J lost 7 bases. The DNA of the CDR3 is TGCAGTGCCAATCGCGGGACAGGGACGGCTGGCTACACCTTC. It translates to CSANRGTGTAGYTF.

The chain carries TRBV20-1 and TRBJ1-1; TRBD1 is a possible D gene (5 bases). The germline V and J ends were trimmed by 6 bases and 1 base, with 12 bases remaining between them. The CDR3 spans 13 residues. CDR1 and CDR2 (germline): DFQATT, SNEGSKA (reference sequence). CDR3 protein: CSASGTPNTEAFF. The DNA of the CDR3 is TGCAGTGCCTCCGGGACTCCGAACACTGAAGCTTTCTTT.

This clonotype has only a few counts. The chain links TRBV12-3 or TRBV12-4 to TRBJ2-7; the match to TRBD2 covers 7 bases. V lost 4 bases and J lost 3; bases outside the gene matches: 9. This CDR3 comprises 15 residues. Here the CDR3 DNA reads TGTGCCAGCAGTTCCGCGGGGGTCAGAAGCTACGAGCAGTACTTC. Amino acids: CASSSAGVRSYEQYF.

This clonotype showed up just a few times. This sequence joins TRBV6-5 and TRBJ2-7; tentative D call: TRBD1 (6 bases). V lost 8 bases and J 1 base, leaving 9 bases between the germline ends. This CDR3 is built from 12 residues. Per germline, CDR1 MNHEY and CDR2 SVGAGI. DNA of the CDR3: TGTGCCAGCGTCGGACAGTCCTACGAGCAGTACTTC. Translation gives CASVGQSYEQYF.

V and J are TRBV9 and TRBJ2-5, with D possibly matching TRBD1 (5 bases). The CDR3 extends over 16 amino acids. CDR1 and CDR2 from the germline V gene are SGDLS and YYNGEE. V was cut by 0 bases and J by 7 bases, with 19 bases left in between. The CDR3 sequence: CASSVGVGAGRTTQYF. CDR3 sequence (DNA): TGTGCCAGCAGCGTAGGGGTAGGGGCAGGTCGGACGACCCAGTACTTC.

In nucleotides, the CDR3 is TGTGCCAGCAGCGATACAGGGACCCAGTACTTC. Encoded protein: CASSDTGTQYF. The rearrangement uses TRBV9 and TRBJ2-5; possibly TRBD1 for D (5 bases). This CDR3 contains 11 residues. V lost 3 bases, J lost 7 bases, and 7 bases lay in between. Looked up from germline, CDR1 is SGDLS and CDR2 is YYNGEE.

This chain uses TRBV5-1 with TRBJ2-3, with unresolved D. V was shortened by 0 bases and J by 4 bases, with 12 bases between the two germline ends. The length of the CDR3 is 15 residues. Germline assignment: CDR1 SGHRS and CDR2 YFSETQ. CDR3 nucleotide sequence: TGCGCCAGCAGCTTGGACCGGGCTGGGGCAGATACGCAGTATTTT. This translates into CASSLDRAGADTQYF.

This clonotype was counted between two and nine times. This rearrangement joins TRBV12-3 or TRBV12-4 to TRBJ1-5; the D gene is possibly TRBD1 (5 bases). With 7 bases removed from V and 0 bases from J, the gap between germline ends came to 13 bases. CDR3 length: 15 residues. CDR3 residues: CASTFRGGSNQPQHF. The CDR3 DNA reads TGTGCCAGCACCTTTCGGGGGGGTAGCAATCAGCCCCAGCATTTT.